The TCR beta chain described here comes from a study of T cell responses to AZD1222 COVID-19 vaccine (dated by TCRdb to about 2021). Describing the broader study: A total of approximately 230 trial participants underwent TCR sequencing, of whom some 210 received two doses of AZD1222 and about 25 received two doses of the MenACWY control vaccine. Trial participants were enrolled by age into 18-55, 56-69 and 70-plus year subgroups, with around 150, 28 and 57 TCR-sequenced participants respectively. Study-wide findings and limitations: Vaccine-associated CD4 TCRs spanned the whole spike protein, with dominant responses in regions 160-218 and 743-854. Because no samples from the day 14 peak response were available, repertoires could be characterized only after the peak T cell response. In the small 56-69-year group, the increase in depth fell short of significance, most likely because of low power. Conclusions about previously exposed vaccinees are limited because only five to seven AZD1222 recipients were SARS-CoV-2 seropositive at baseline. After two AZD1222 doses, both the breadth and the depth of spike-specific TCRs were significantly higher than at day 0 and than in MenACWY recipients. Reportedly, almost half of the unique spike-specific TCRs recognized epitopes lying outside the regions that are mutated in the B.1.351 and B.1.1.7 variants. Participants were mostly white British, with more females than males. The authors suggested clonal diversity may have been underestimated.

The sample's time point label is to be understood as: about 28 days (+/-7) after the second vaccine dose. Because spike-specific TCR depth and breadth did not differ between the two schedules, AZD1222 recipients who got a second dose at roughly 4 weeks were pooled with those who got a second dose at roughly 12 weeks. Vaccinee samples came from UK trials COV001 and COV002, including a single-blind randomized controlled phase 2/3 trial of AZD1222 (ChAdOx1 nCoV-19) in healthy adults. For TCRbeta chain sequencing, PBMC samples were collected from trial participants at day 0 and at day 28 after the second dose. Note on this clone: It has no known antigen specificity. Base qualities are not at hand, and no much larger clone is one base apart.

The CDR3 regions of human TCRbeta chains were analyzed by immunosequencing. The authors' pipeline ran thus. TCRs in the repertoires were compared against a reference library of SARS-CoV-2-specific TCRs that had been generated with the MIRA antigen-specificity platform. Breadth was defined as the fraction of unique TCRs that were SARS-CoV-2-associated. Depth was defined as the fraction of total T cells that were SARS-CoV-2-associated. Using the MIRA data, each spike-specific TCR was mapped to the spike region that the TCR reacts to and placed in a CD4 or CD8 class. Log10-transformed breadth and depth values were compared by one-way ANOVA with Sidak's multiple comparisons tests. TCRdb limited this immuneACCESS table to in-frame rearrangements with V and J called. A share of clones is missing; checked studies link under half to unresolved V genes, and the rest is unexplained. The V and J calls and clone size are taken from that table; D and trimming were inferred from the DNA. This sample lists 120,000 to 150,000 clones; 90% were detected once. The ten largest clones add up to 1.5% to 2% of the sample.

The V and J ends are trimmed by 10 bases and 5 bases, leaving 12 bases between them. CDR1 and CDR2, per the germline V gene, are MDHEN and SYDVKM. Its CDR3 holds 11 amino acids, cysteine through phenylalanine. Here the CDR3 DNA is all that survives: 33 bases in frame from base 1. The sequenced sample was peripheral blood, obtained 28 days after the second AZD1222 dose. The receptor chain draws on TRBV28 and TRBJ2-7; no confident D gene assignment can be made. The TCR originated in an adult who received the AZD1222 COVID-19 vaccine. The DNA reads TGTGCCACCAAGAAGAATCACGAGCAGTACTTC. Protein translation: CATKKNHEQYF. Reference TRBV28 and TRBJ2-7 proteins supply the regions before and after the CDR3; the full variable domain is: DVKVTQSSRYLVKRTGEKVFLECVQDMDHENMFWYRQDPGLGLRLIYFSYDVKMKEKGDIPEGYSVSREKKERFSLILESASTNQTSMYLCATKKNHEQYFGPGTRLTVT.